The entry below gives a single TCR beta chain sequence along with its context. Its antigen is unknown. This sample was included in a study of cytomegalovirus exposure and HLA in healthy donors. Study-level information: The same platform used for the 600 to 750 first-cohort repertoires was also used for the roughly 130 validation repertoires, as a later analysis reported. Notes on the study in general: Many donors carried some public TCRs, although rarity characterized most TCR sequences.

Clones were sequenced by immunoSEQ multiplex PCR, and TCRdb holds only the in-frame ones, with some missing. Among some 190,000 clones listed, about 83% were seen once. The CDR3 totals 14 residues. V lost 9 bases and J lost 3, with 14 bases in between. Germline loops: CDR1 MNHNS, CDR2 SASEGT. Separate from the roughly 700-subject first cohort was the roughly 120-subject validation cohort, to which the donors belonged. The source of this sequence is a woman younger than 35 in good health and CMV-seronegative. Sequenced: PBMCs. The chain carries TRBV6-1 and TRBJ1-4, with D possibly TRBD1 on 5 matching bases. In DNA form, the CDR3 reads TGTGCCAGTACGATCAGGGTCCCTAATGAAAAACTGTTTTTT. As protein: CASTIRVPNEKLFF.